This is a list of T cell receptor beta chains from one sample in a study of early T cells in non-severe SARS-CoV-2 infection. TCRdb reprocessed the 5' RACE reads via MiXCR and lists one record per CDR3 protein. The table has some 59,000 distinct CDR3 sequences, roughly 9% seen once. The sequenced sample was whole blood. All receptors come from an adult who was a healthcare worker with PCR-confirmed SARS-CoV-2 infection or an uninfected control (not recorded which). The CDR3 runs from the conserved cysteine through the conserved F or W. Fields, in order: clone size, V gene, D gene, J gene, CDR3 DNA, CDR3 protein. A D gene is named only where the DNA matches it firmly. Some rows have no size entry. The others give once, few or many, or a class for an expanded clone.

>few|TRBV7-2|.|TRBJ1-3
TGTGCCAGCAGCTCCGAGATGAGAAACACCATATATTTT
CASSSEMRNTIYF
>few|TRBV24-1|.|TRBJ2-1
TGTGCCACCAGTGGTTCCGGGCAGGGCCACAATGAGCAGTTCTTC
CATSGSGQGHNEQFF
>few|TRBV2|.|TRBJ2-3
TGTGCCAGCATTGCTGAGCGGGATACGCAGTATTTT
CASIAERDTQYF
>many|TRBV11-2|.|TRBJ2-2
TGTGCCAGCAGCAACGGTGTCACCGGGGAGCTGTTTTTT
CASSNGVTGELFF
>many|TRBV7-9|.|TRBJ1-2
TGTGCCAGCAGCTTATTGACCCTGGGAAACTATGGCTACACCTTC
CASSLLTLGNYGYTF
>many|TRBV7-6|TRBD2|TRBJ2-1
TGTGCCAGCAGCTTAGCGCAGGCTAGCGGGGGGGCCATGAATGAGCAGTTCTTC
CASSLAQASGGAMNEQFF
>few|TRBV19|.|TRBJ1-5
TGTGCCAGTAGGGACAGCCCATTCAATCAGCCCCAGCATTTT
CASRDSPFNQPQHF
>few|TRBV7-9|.|TRBJ1-3
TGTGCCAGCAGCCCTCCTTTTACCAGGGTGAAGGAAAACACCATATATTTT
CASSPPFTRVKENTIYF
>few|TRBV6-6|.|TRBJ2-2
TGTGCCAGCACCCCGATATCCAACACCGGGGAGCTGTTTTTT
CASTPISNTGELFF
>few|TRBV27|.|TRBJ1-4
TGTGCCAGCAGTTTAACATACCAGGAAAAACTGTTTTTT
CASSLTYQEKLFF
>.|TRBV19|TRBD2|TRBJ2-1
TGTGCCAGTAGGCATCTGCGGGGGGGTGCGAATGAGCAGTTCTTC
CASRHLRGGANEQFF
>few|TRBV6-6|TRBD2|TRBJ2-3
TGTGCCAGCAGAGGGGAGGGCGGAACGGTCCCGGCAGATACGCAGTATTTT
CASRGEGGTVPADTQYF
>.|TRBV6-5|.|TRBJ2-5
TGTGCCAGCAGTTCCGGGGATCCCGGACAAGAGACCCAGTACTTC
CASSSGDPGQETQYF
>.|TRBV11-2|.|TRBJ1-2
TGTGCCAGCAGCTCGGTGTCAAACTATGGCTACACCTTC
CASSSVSNYGYTF
>few|TRBV29-1|.|TRBJ1-1
TGCAGCGTTGAAGTTGCGGCAGCTGAAGCTTTCTTT
CSVEVAAAEAFF
>few|TRBV20-1|.|TRBJ2-1
TGCAGTGCTCAGCGGAATGAGCAGTTCTTC
CSAQRNEQFF
>many|TRBV20-1|.|TRBJ1-1
TGCAGTGCTAGTTCACCGGACCGATACACTGAAGCTTTCTTT
CSASSPDRYTEAFF
>few|TRBV20-1|TRBD1|TRBJ2-3
TGCAGTGCTTTCCGCCGGGACAGGGGAGTAGATACGCAGTATTTT
CSAFRRDRGVDTQYF
>few|TRBV30|.|TRBJ1-2
TGTGCCTGGAGTATCGGGGGGAAGCCCAACTATGGCTACACCTTC
CAWSIGGKPNYGYTF
>.|TRBV3-1|.|TRBJ1-2
TGTGCCAGCAGCCACCGGGACCGCTCGGATGGCTACACCTTC
CASSHRDRSDGYTF
>few|TRBV6-9|.|TRBJ2-7
TGTGCCAGCAGTTATACTGACAGTTACGAGCAGTACTTC
CASSYTDSYEQYF
>.|TRBV6-5|.|TRBJ1-3
TGTGCCAGCAGAGCGAGTGACACCATATATTTT
CASRASDTIYF
>few|TRBV7-9|.|TRBJ1-5
TGTGCCAGCAGCTCTCAGAATGGGCCCCAGCATTTT
CASSSQNGPQHF
>.|TRBV2|.|TRBJ1-4
TGTGCCACTATTTGGACGGAAGGCGAAAAACTGTTTTTT
CATIWTEGEKLFF
>few|TRBV5-1|.|TRBJ1-2
TGCGCCAGCAGCTTGGGAACAGATTCGTATGGCTACACCTTC
CASSLGTDSYGYTF
>many|TRBV5-5|.|TRBJ2-1
TGTGCCAGCAGCTTGCAGGGGGGGTCCTACAATGAGCAGTTCTTC
CASSLQGGSYNEQFF
>few|TRBV19|.|TRBJ2-2
TGTGCCAGTAGTATGGGCCCAGGGGCGAACACCGGGGAGCTGTTTTTT
CASSMGPGANTGELFF
>.|TRBV9|TRBD1|TRBJ1-2
TGTGCCAGCAGCGTTTCACAGGGGGACACCTATGGCTACACCTTC
CASSVSQGDTYGYTF
>medium-sized|TRBV12-3/TRBV12-4|TRBD1|TRBJ2-1
TGTGCCAGCAGTTTACTGGGACAGGGGGCTAATGAGCAGTTCTTC
CASSLLGQGANEQFF
>.|TRBV5-1|TRBD1|TRBJ2-3
TGCGCCAGTGGACAGGGGACCACAGATACGCAGTATTTT
CASGQGTTDTQYF
>many|TRBV4-1|.|TRBJ1-4
TGCGCCAGCAGCCAAGCGCGAGGGGTCATGATTCGCACCCGAAAGGATGAAAAACTGTTTTTT
CASSQARGVMIRTRKDEKLFF
>many|TRBV5-1|.|TRBJ2-2
TGCGCCAGCAGCTTTGGGGACGGCGCCGGGGAGCTGTTTTTT
CASSFGDGAGELFF
>many|TRBV27|.|TRBJ1-2
TGTGCCAGCAGTCTGTCGGGAGGGCCCACCTCTGGCTACACCTTC
CASSLSGGPTSGYTF
>.|TRBV11-2|.|TRBJ2-5
TGTGCCAGCAGCCGGGACACCCGGGCAGAGACCCAGTACTTC
CASSRDTRAETQYF
>many|TRBV7-9|.|TRBJ1-2
TGTGCCAGCAGCATGTACAGGGAGGAGAGTGGCTACACCTTC
CASSMYREESGYTF
>few|TRBV20-1|.|TRBJ1-3
TGCAGTGCTAGCCGAGTTGGTTTGGGAAACACCATATATTTT
CSASRVGLGNTIYF
>few|TRBV9|.|TRBJ1-5
TGTGCCAGCAGCGTAGGAGGGCGCCGCAATCAGCCCCAGCATTTT
CASSVGGRRNQPQHF
>many|TRBV7-3|TRBD1|TRBJ2-1
TGTGCCAGCAGCTTAGTCGGGACAGCTCACAATGAGCAGTTCTTC
CASSLVGTAHNEQFF
>few|TRBV12-3/TRBV12-4|.|TRBJ2-7
TGTGCCAGCAGACGTCCCGAGGACTACGAGCAGTACTTC
CASRRPEDYEQYF
>.|TRBV20-1|TRBD2|TRBJ2-7
TGCAGTGCTGGGGGGGGGACCTACGAGCAGTACTTC
CSAGGGTYEQYF